This passage covers 27 T cell receptor beta chains from one sample sequenced in a study of neurological immune-mediated disorders. TCRdb passed the 5' RACE reads through MiXCR, listing each CDR3 protein once. In the table there are some 37,000 distinct CDR3 sequences, around 4.8% of which are singletons. The sample taken for sequencing was CD4+ T cells from blood. These TCRs come from a man aged 18-30 years in good health.

This clonotype occurred many times. The chain carries TRBV7-9 and TRBJ1-1; 9 bases match TRBD1. V lost 3 bases to trimming and J lost 4 bases; unmatched junction nucleotides: 3. Germline assignment: CDR1 SEHNR and CDR2 FQNEAQ (reference sequence). The CDR3 extends over 14 amino acids. CDR3 DNA: TGTGCCAGCAGCTTTTTGACAGGGGGCACTGAAGCTTTCTTT. Translating gives CASSFLTGGTEAFF.

There are many counts of this clonotype. CDR3 bases: TGTGCCAGCAGCCCGGGGGGGAACACCGGGGAGCTGTTTTTT. Translating gives CASSPGGNTGELFF. This chain uses TRBV7-3 with TRBJ2-2; 7 bases match TRBD2. Unmatched junction bases numbered 1, after V lost 5 bases and J lost 1 base. The CDR3 has 14 amino acids. CDR1 and CDR2 (germline): SGHTA, FQGTGA.

This clonotype has ten or more counts. This chain uses TRBV29-1 with TRBJ2-4; 7 bases line up with TRBD2. The CDR3 covers 13 residues. Germline CDR1 reads SQVTM; CDR2 reads ANQGSEA. V was clipped by 7 bases and J by 5 bases; unmatched bases: 8. As DNA, the CDR3 is TGCAGCGCCTGGGGGGGTCACCAAAACATTCAGTACTTC. Translated, it gives CSAWGGHQNIQYF.

This clonotype was detected ten times or more. This chain uses TRBV20-1 with TRBJ1-1; D remains unclear. Germline CDR1 DFQATT, CDR2 SNEGSKA (reference sequence). Trimming removed 5 bases at V and 2 bases at J, with 9 bases between. The CDR3 extends over 12 amino acids. The CDR3 protein is CSALNVNTEAFF. CDR3 DNA: TGCAGTGCTCTCAACGTTAACACTGAAGCTTTCTTT.

This clonotype was observed at least ten times. The V call is TRBV9, the J call TRBJ2-5; D is unclear. The CDR3 contains 14 residues. The V gene lost 0 bases and the J gene lost 5 bases, with 11 bases spanning the gap. In germline, CDR1 is SGDLS, CDR2 YYNGEE. Here the CDR3 reads CASSVALATETQYF. CDR3 nucleotides: TGTGCCAGCAGCGTAGCCCTCGCAACCGAGACCCAGTACTTC.

This clonotype was seen repeatedly, ten times or more. The chain is built from TRBV20-1 and TRBJ1-5; D might be TRBD1 (5 bases). CDR3 length equals 14 residues. The ends were cut back, 3 bases at V and 2 bases at J, with 11 bases in the middle. Germline V CDR1 and CDR2: DFQATT, SNEGSKA (reference sequence). CDR3 nucleotides: TGCAGTGCTAGTCGGGGGAATGGCAATCAGCCCCAGCATTTT. Amino acids: CSASRGNGNQPQHF.

The sample holds many counts of this clonotype. This sequence joins TRBV20-1 and TRBJ2-3, with TRBD1 identical over 7 bases. Germline-derived CDR1 and CDR2 are DFQATT and SNEGSKA (reference sequence). The CDR3 contains 14 residues. The J segment lost 1 base and the V segment lost 6 bases, leaving 7 bases of the junction unmatched. Here the CDR3 reads CSAPWQGGTDTQYF. CDR3 sequence (DNA): TGCAGTGCCCCCTGGCAGGGGGGCACAGATACGCAGTATTTT.

The table lists this clonotype with many counts. The gene calls are TRBV6-4 and TRBJ1-5; D is undetermined. The germline CDR1 and CDR2 sequences are MRHNA and SNTAGT. The CDR3 is 13 amino acids. Trimming pared 5 bases from V and 7 bases from J, leaving 12 bases between. In DNA, the CDR3 is TGTGCCAGCAGTCAGGAGGAAGGACAGCCCCAGCATTTT. Its protein product is CASSQEEGQPQHF.

This clonotype was detected ten times or more. The chain is built from TRBV5-1 and TRBJ2-2; possibly TRBD1 or TRBD2 for D (6 bases each). V was trimmed by 1 base and J by 7 bases, leaving 14 bases between them. There are 15 residues in the CDR3. CDR1 is SGHRS and CDR2 is YFSETQ in the germline V gene. The CDR3 DNA reads TGCGCCAGCAGCTTGTTCGGGGGCCAGGGCGGGGAGCTGTTTTTT. Translating it yields CASSLFGGQGGELFF.

This clonotype was found many times. The genes are TRBV27 and TRBJ2-3; D uncertain. Germline CDR1 and CDR2: MNHEY and SMNVEV (reference sequence). V lost 6 bases, J lost 2 bases, and 6 bases lay in between. The CDR3 has 12 residues. The CDR3 loop is CASSLNTDTQYF. CDR3 DNA: TGTGCCAGCAGCCTAAACACAGATACGCAGTATTTT.

The sample holds many counts of this clonotype. V and J are TRBV7-2 and TRBJ2-7; perhaps TRBD2 as D (5 bases). The CDR3 loop spans 14 amino acids. Trimming pared 2 bases from V and 2 bases from J, leaving 10 bases between. Germline V CDR1 and CDR2: SGHTA, FQGNSA. The CDR3 loop is CASSLPGKPYEQYF. As DNA, the CDR3 is TGTGCCAGCAGCTTACCGGGGAAACCCTACGAGCAGTACTTC.

This clonotype showed up many times. The rearrangement links TRBV5-1 to TRBJ2-5, with TRBD2 matching over 9 bases. Looked up from germline, CDR1 is SGHRS and CDR2 is YFSETQ. V dropped 1 base and J dropped 7; count of bases not matched to a gene: 11. The CDR3 length is 16 residues. CDR3: CASSLSGNSGGRTQYF. The CDR3 DNA reads as TGCGCCAGCAGCTTGAGTGGTAATAGCGGGGGCCGGACCCAGTACTTC.

This clonotype was seen at least ten times. The chain joins TRBV5-8 to TRBJ2-1; 7 bases line up with TRBD2. CDR1 is SGHTS, CDR2 YDEGEE, per germline. After removal of 4 bases from V and 4 bases from J, the junction contained 8 bases not matched to a gene. The CDR3 is 15 amino acids. This CDR3 reads CASSRSLGGYNEQFF. CDR3 nucleotides: TGTGCCAGCAGCAGGTCCCTGGGGGGGTACAATGAGCAGTTCTTC.

This chain links TRBV28 with TRBJ2-5; TRBD2 might be the D (6 bases). The CDR3 consists of 15 residues. Germline lookup yields CDR1 MDHEN and CDR2 SYDVKM. V lost 7 bases, J lost 5 bases, and 20 bases lay in between. The CDR3 spells CASTLGGTESETQYF. CDR3 DNA sequence: TGTGCCAGCACCTTGGGCGGGACGGAAAGCGAGACCCAGTACTTC.

In its sample, this clonotype is medium-sized. CDR3 loop: CASGLVGETQYF. The CDR3 nucleotides are TGTGCCAGCGGACTAGTTGGAGAGACCCAGTACTTC. This rearrangement joins TRBV7-9 to TRBJ2-5; 7 nucleotides align to TRBD2. The CDR3 extends over 12 amino acids. Germline loops: CDR1 SEHNR, CDR2 FQNEAQ (reference sequence). V was clipped by 8 bases and J by 4 bases; unmatched bases: 4. Based on the CDR3 plus reference TRBV7-9 and TRBJ2-5, the full variable domain is DTGVSQNPRHKITKRGQNVTFRCDPISEHNRLYWYRQTLGQGPEFLTYFQNEAQLEKSRLLSDRFSAERPKGSFSTLEIQRTEQGDSAMYLCASGLVGETQYFGPGTRLLVL.

This clonotype has ten or more counts. The V gene is TRBV20-1, the J gene TRBJ2-5; TRBD2 might be the D (7 bases). The V end lost 7 bases, the J end lost 3 bases, and 30 bases lay between the germline ends. This CDR3 comprises 18 residues. Germline lookup yields CDR1 DFQATT and CDR2 SNEGSKA (reference sequence). The CDR3 protein is CSVEGRGGEFVREETQYF. CDR3 coding DNA: TGCAGTGTTGAGGGGAGGGGGGGCGAATTTGTTCGGGAAGAGACCCAGTACTTC.

Many counts were recorded for this clonotype. The J gene is TRBJ1-1, the V gene TRBV27; D possibly corresponds to TRBD1 (6 bases). Trimming took off 3 bases at V and 5 bases at J, with 13 bases between the two ends. Germline CDR1 and CDR2: MNHEY and SMNVEV (reference sequence). The CDR3 loop spans 14 amino acids. This CDR3 is CASSFQVRGTEAFF. In nucleotides, the CDR3 is TGTGCCAGCAGTTTTCAAGTAAGGGGGACTGAAGCTTTCTTT.

Many counts were recorded for this clonotype. The rearrangement links TRBV12-3 or TRBV12-4 to TRBJ2-7, with TRBD1 identical over 9 bases. This CDR3 contains 15 residues. Losses at the gene ends were 7 bases for V and 2 bases for J; bases not matched to a gene: 9. The CDR3 sequence: CASTLTGGIPYEQYF. The DNA for the CDR3 is TGTGCCAGCACCCTGACAGGGGGTATCCCCTACGAGCAGTACTTC.

Ten or more counts support this clonotype. Here the CDR3 DNA reads TGCGCCAGCAGCCAAGACACTGAAGCTTTCTTT. This encodes CASSQDTEAFF. The chain uses TRBV4-1 and TRBJ1-1; D is ambiguous. Trimming pared 0 bases from V and 4 bases from J, leaving 0 bases between. The germline CDR1 and CDR2 sequences are MGHRA and YSYEKL. The CDR3 length is 11 residues.

This clonotype was seen ten or more times. This sequence joins TRBV29-1 and TRBJ1-4; D unclear. This CDR3 is built from 12 residues. Germline lookup yields CDR1 SQVTM and CDR2 ANQGSEA. V lost 5 bases and J 2 bases, leaving 6 bases between the germline ends. This CDR3 reads CSVTVTNEKLFF. CDR3 in DNA: TGCAGCGTTACCGTGACTAATGAAAAACTGTTTTTT.

In its sample, this clonotype was seen many times. This rearrangement joins TRBV6-5 to TRBJ1-1; TRBD1 aligns across 7 bases. This CDR3 has 13 amino acids. Germline V gene sequence: CDR1 MNHEY, CDR2 SVGAGI. Unmatched junction bases numbered 7, after V lost 5 bases and J lost 7 bases. The CDR3 reads CASSGDRASEAFF. CDR3 bases: TGTGCCAGCAGTGGTGACAGGGCTAGTGAAGCTTTCTTT.

This clonotype was seen repeatedly, ten times or more. Mismatch with germline at one junction end may stem from a read error. The chain couples TRBV12-3 or TRBV12-4 to TRBJ1-2; perhaps TRBD1 as D (5 bases). The CDR3 length is 14 residues. CDR3 nucleotide sequence: TGTGCCAGCAGCTCCCTGGGGGGATCTTATGCCTACACCTTC. Its translation: CASSSLGGSYAYTF.

This clonotype showed up many times. The genes are TRBV5-1 and TRBJ1-1; 9 bases line up with TRBD1. Losses at the gene ends were 2 bases for V and 4 bases for J; bases not matched to a gene: 6. The CDR3 totals 15 residues. CDR1 and CDR2 from the germline V gene are SGHRS and YFSETQ. In nucleotides, the CDR3 is TGCGCCAGCAGCTTTCTCGGGACAGGGCCCACTGAAGCTTTCTTT. This sequence encodes CASSFLGTGPTEAFF.

Many counts were recorded for this clonotype. The chain has TRBV19 and TRBJ2-5; 9 nucleotides line up with TRBD1. CDR3 length: 17 residues. The junction had 20 bases not matched to a gene; V was cut back by 6 bases and J by 9 bases. Germline V gene data show CDR1 as LNHDA and CDR2 as SQIVND (reference sequence). In DNA form, the CDR3 reads TGTGCCAGTAGCCGGGAATGGACAGGGGCGAGTGGTGCGCCCCAGTACTTC. Encoded protein: CASSREWTGASGAPQYF. The whole variable domain, remainder taken from reference TRBV19 and TRBJ2-5, is DGGITQSPKYLFRKEGQNVTLSCEQNLNHDAMYWYRQDPGQGLRLIYYSQIVNDFQKGDIAEGYSVSREKKESFPLTVTSAQKNPTAFYLCASSREWTGASGAPQYFGPGTRLLVL.

Ten or more counts support this clonotype. The chain combines TRBV18 with TRBJ2-3; TRBD2 matches at 10 bases. The CDR3 is made up of 15 amino acids. Germline V gives CDR1 KGHSH, CDR2 LQKENI. The V and J ends lost 6 bases and 2 bases, in that order; junction bases with no gene match: 5. DNA for the CDR3: TGTGCCAGCTCGCCCCTAGCGGGGGTCACAGATACGCAGTATTTT. Its translation is CASSPLAGVTDTQYF.

This clonotype was seen repeatedly, ten times or more. CDR3 residues: CATSDLRPGEPRTGELFF. DNA for the CDR3: TGTGCCACCAGTGATTTGCGTCCCGGGGAGCCTAGGACCGGGGAGCTGTTTTTT. V gene TRBV24-1 combines with J gene TRBJ2-2; weak D call: TRBD2 (5 bases). V gave up 0 bases and J gave up 5 bases, with 18 bases separating them. The germline gives CDR1 KGHDR, CDR2 SFDVKD. The CDR3 covers 18 residues.

The V gene is TRBV29-1, the J gene TRBJ2-3; possible D gene TRBD2, 5 bases. The V and J ends lost 1 base and 0 bases respectively, with 8 bases between them. Germline V CDR1 and CDR2: SQVTM, ANQGSEA. This CDR3 has 14 residues. In nucleotides, the CDR3 is TGCAGCGTTGAAGCCAGACTAAGCACAGATACGCAGTATTTT. Translation: CSVEARLSTDTQYF.